Sequencing of this T cell receptor beta chain was carried out in a study of patients and donors after allogeneic stem cell transplantation. The CDR3 totals 15 residues. CDR1 SGHAT and CDR2 FQNNGV come from the germline V gene. V lost 0 bases to trimming and J lost 13 bases, with 21 bases between them. TCRdb re-derived calls from the RT-PCR reads in MiXCR, one entry per CDR3 protein. Of roughly 150,000 distinct CDR3 sequences in the sample, about 24% were seen once. The chain joins TRBV11-2 to TRBJ2-5, with D possibly matching TRBD1 (5 bases). This receptor was identified in a human donor who was either an allogeneic HSCT recipient or a stem cell or donor lymphocyte infusion donor (not recorded which). It is not recorded whose cells these are; they may come from a transplant donor. Sequencing was carried out using blood, either unsorted or a sorted T cell fraction (not recorded which). In nucleotides, the CDR3 is TGTGCCAGCAGCTTAGATTTAATGGGGCAGTTAACACGGTACTTC. Protein: CASSLDLMGQLTRYF.